This T cell receptor (beta chain) stems from a study of T cell clones after liver transplantation. CDR3 length: 13 amino acids. Per the germline V gene, CDR1 is GTSNPN and CDR2 is SVGIG (reference sequence). V was clipped by 3 bases and J by 2 bases, with 8 bases between them. Regarding this clone: The sample contains more than one DNA sequence encoding this CDR3.

The method was immunoSEQ multiplex PCR; TCRdb's version includes in-frame clones alone and lacks a portion of them. Of tens of thousands of clones in the sample, 70% to 80% were seen once. The TCR was taken from a human donor who received a liver transplant. Sample: CD4+ T cells from blood, taken before liver transplant. The chain couples TRBV30 to TRBJ1-3, with a possible D match to TRBD1 (6 bases). CDR3 nucleotide sequence: TGTGCCTGGAGCAGGGGTGCTGGAAACACCATATATTTT. Residues: CAWSRGAGNTIYF.